Listed here are 10 T cell receptor beta chains from one sample, sequenced in a study of cytomegalovirus exposure and HLA in healthy donors. The data were produced by immunoSEQ multiplex PCR, yet TCRdb's version contains in-frame clones alone and is incomplete. The sample includes about 120,000 clones, 88% of them seen just once. The sample taken for sequencing was PBMCs. Receptor source: a man younger than 35 in good health and CMV-seropositive.

CDR3 in amino acids: CASGLHRSQPQHF. The CDR3 DNA reads TGTGCTAGTGGTCTTCATCGGAGTCAGCCCCAGCATTTT. The chain is built from TRBV12-5 and TRBJ1-5; D not resolved. The CDR3 runs to 13 residues. Germline CDR1 is LGHNT and CDR2 is FRNRAP. Trimming took 5 bases from V and 6 from J, leaving 11 bases between them.

This clone has at least ten counts. The V call is TRBV5-1, the J call TRBJ2-2; tentative D call: TRBD2 (6 bases). Between the trimmed V and J ends, which lost 9 bases and 1 base, there was a span of 13 bases. This CDR3 has 14 amino acids. CDR1 and CDR2 (germline): SGHRS, YFSETQ. Here the CDR3 reads CATTYGGNTGELFF. Here the CDR3 DNA reads TGCGCCACCACGTACGGGGGGAACACCGGGGAGCTGTTTTTT.

The chain recombines TRBV5-4 with TRBJ1-1; D is perhaps TRBD1 (6 bases). The germline V gene encodes CDR1 SGHNT and CDR2 YYREEE (reference sequence). The CDR3 sequence is 13 residues long. Deletions cut 3 bases from V and 1 base from J, with 7 bases between. The CDR3 region has the DNA TGTGCCAGCAGCTCGGGACAGAACACTGAAGCTTTCTTT. Translated, it gives CASSSGQNTEAFF.

The chain couples TRBV9 to TRBJ1-1; TRBD1 matches 7 bases. The V segment lost 2 bases and the J segment 7 bases; nucleotides outside the gene matches: 17. The CDR3 extends over 17 amino acids. Germline V gene sequence: CDR1 SGDLS, CDR2 YYNGEE. Here the CDR3 DNA reads TGTGCCAGCAGCGTGACGACAGGGTTGTCGATACTCGATGAAGCTTTCTTT. Translation gives CASSVTTGLSILDEAFF.

This clone has just one count. This rearrangement joins TRBV21-1 to TRBJ2-7; the table's TRBD1 call for D was not verified on the DNA. TRBV21-1 is a listed pseudogene. This CDR3 has 17 amino acids. CDR3 sequence (DNA): TGTGCCAGCAGCAAAGTAGTCGGGACAGGGCATGACTACGAGCAGTACTTC. It encodes CASSKVVGTGHDYEQYF.

V is TRBV9 and J is TRBJ2-3; a possible D gene is TRBD2 (5 bases). The germline V gene has CDR1 SGDLS and CDR2 YYNGEE. V shed 2 bases and J shed 0 bases, with 10 bases lying between them. There are 15 residues in the CDR3. This CDR3 reads CASSVEPGSTDTQYF. CDR3 nucleotide sequence: TGTGCCAGCAGCGTCGAGCCGGGAAGCACAGATACGCAGTATTTT.

This clone ranks as medium-sized (0.01 to 0.1%). The J gene is TRBJ2-7, the V gene TRBV19; 11 bases line up with TRBD1. Unmatched junction bases numbered 2, after V lost 5 bases and J lost 2 bases. CDR3 length equals 14 residues. CDR1 is LNHDA, CDR2 SQIVND, per germline (reference sequence). The CDR3 nucleotides are TGTGCCAGTAGTTGGGGACAGGGGGCCTACGAGCAGTACTTC. Its translation: CASSWGQGAYEQYF.

The rearrangement links TRBV29-1 to TRBJ2-1, with 9 bases matching TRBD1. The CDR3 consists of 13 residues. CDR1 SQVTM and CDR2 ANQGSEA come from the germline V gene. V shed 7 bases, J shed 4 bases, and the junction held 5 bases outside the gene matches. The CDR3 sequence: CSGGTGLYNEQFF. CDR3 bases: TGCAGCGGCGGGACAGGGCTTTACAATGAGCAGTTCTTC.

CDR3 sequence reads: CASSPMGGGGMNEKLFF. DNA of the CDR3: TGCGCCAGCAGCCCAATGGGCGGGGGCGGGATGAATGAAAAACTGTTTTTT. The chain employs TRBV4-1 and TRBJ1-4; possibly TRBD1 for D (6 bases). This CDR3 contains 17 residues. V lost 4 bases and J 5 bases, leaving 20 bases between the germline ends. The germline CDR1 and CDR2 sequences are MGHRA and YSYEKL.

The chain recombines TRBV5-6 with TRBJ2-1; TRBD2 might be the D (6 bases). This CDR3 is built from 15 residues. The germline V and J ends were trimmed by 4 bases and 5 bases, with 16 bases remaining between them. Germline V CDR1 and CDR2: SGHDT, YYEEEE. Here the CDR3 DNA reads TGTGCCAGCAGCGCGCAAACTAGCTTCCACAATGAGCAGTTCTTC. Translation gives CASSAQTSFHNEQFF.